This TCR beta chain was obtained from a study of shared clonotypes between healthy human individuals. Study summary: Per donor, CD8 memory used one plate, CD8 naive used two, CD4 memory used three and CD4 naive used three. Study-wide results and caveats: Clonotypes not shared had lower generation probabilities than those common to all four donors.

Germline assignment: CDR1 SGHVS and CDR2 FQNEAQ. The CDR3 is 14 amino acids. Trimming at V came to 5 bases and at J to 2 bases, leaving 4 bases not matched to a gene. In regard to this clone: The antigen is undetermined.

Profiling relied on immunoSEQ multiplex PCR, and the TCRdb table lists in-frame clones only, not all of them. Of roughly 1.5 million clones listed, 95% to 99% are singletons. The clonotype was recovered from a man aged 25-40 years in good health. The sequencing sample was made of naive CD4+ T cells sorted from blood. Subset defined: CD45RA+ positively selected. The rearrangement joins TRBV7-8 to TRBJ2-7, with 9 bases aligning to TRBD1. CDR3 DNA: TGTGCCAGCAGCCTAGGGACAGGGACCTACGAGCAGTACTTC. Amino acids: CASSLGTGTYEQYF.